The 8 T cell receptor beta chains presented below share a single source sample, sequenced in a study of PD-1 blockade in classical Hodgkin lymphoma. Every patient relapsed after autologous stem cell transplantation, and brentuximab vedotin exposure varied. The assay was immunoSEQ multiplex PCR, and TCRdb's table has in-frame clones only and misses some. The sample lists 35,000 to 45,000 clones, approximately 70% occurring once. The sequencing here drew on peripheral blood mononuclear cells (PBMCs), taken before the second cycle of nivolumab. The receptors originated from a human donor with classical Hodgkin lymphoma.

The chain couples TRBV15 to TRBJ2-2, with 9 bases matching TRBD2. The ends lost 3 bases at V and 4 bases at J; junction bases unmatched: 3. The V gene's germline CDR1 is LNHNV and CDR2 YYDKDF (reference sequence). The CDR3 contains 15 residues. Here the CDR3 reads CATSSSGGGTGELFF. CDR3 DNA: TGTGCCACCAGCAGTAGCGGGGGAGGCACCGGGGAGCTGTTTTTT.

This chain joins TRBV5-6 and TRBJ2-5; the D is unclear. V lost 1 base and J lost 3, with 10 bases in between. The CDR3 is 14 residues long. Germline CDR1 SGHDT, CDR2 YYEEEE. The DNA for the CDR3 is TGTGCCAGCAGCTTGAGGCTAGTAAAAGAGACCCAGTACTTC. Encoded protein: CASSLRLVKETQYF.

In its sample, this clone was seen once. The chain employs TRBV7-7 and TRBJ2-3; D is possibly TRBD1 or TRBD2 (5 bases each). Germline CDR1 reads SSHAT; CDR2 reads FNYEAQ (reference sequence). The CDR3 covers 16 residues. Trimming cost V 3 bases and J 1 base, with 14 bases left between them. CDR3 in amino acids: CASSLLLGAGTDTQYF. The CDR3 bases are TGTGCCAGCAGCTTGTTACTAGGGGCTGGCACAGATACGCAGTATTTT.

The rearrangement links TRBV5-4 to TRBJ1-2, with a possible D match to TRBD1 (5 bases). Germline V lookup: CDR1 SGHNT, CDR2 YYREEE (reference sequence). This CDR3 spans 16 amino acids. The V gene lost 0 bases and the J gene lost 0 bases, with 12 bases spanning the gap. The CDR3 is CASSLGQTLANYGYTF. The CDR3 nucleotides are TGTGCCAGCAGCTTGGGACAGACTCTAGCTAACTATGGCTACACCTTC.

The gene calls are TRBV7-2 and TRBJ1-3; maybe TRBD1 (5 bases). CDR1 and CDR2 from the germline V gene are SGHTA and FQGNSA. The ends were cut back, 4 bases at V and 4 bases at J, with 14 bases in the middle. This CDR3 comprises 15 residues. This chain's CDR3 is CASSSYGGSGNTIYF. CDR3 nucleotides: TGTGCCAGCAGCTCCTACGGGGGTTCGGGAAACACCATATATTTT. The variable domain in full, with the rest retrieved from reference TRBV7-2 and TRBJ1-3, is GAGVSQSPSNKVTEKGKDVELRCDPISGHTALYWYRQSLGQGLEFLIYFQGNSAPDKSGLPSDRFSAERTGGSVSTLTIQRTQQEDSAVYLCASSSYGGSGNTIYFGEGSWLTVV.

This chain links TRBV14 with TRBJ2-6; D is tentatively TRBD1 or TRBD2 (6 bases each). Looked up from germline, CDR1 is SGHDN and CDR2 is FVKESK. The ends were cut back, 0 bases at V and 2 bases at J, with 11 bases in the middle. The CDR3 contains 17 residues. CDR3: CASSQDSGAPGANVLTF. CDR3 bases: TGTGCCAGCAGCCAAGATTCGGGGGCGCCTGGGGCCAACGTCCTGACTTTC. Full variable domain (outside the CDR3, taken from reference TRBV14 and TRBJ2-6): EAGVTQFPSHSVIEKGQTVTLRCDPISGHDNLYWYRRVMGKEIKFLLHFVKESKQDESGMPNNRFLAERTGGTYSTLKVQPAELEDSGVYFCASSQDSGAPGANVLTFGAGSRLTVL.

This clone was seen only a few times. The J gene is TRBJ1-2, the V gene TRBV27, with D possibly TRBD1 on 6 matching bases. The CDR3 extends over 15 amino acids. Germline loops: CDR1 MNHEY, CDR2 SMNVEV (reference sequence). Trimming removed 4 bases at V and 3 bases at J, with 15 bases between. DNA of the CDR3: TGTGCCAGCAGTTCGCCCGGTAGGGGGGACTATGGCTACACCTTC. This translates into CASSSPGRGDYGYTF.

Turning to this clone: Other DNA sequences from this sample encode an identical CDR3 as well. The CDR3 DNA reads TGTGCCTGGAGTCAGGGATACGGCTACACCTTC. Translating it yields CAWSQGYGYTF. The rearrangement joins TRBV30 to TRBJ1-2; maybe TRBD1 (5 bases). The CDR3 extends over 11 amino acids. CDR1 is GTSNPN, CDR2 SVGIG, per germline (reference sequence). Deletions cut 2 bases from V and 8 bases from J, with 9 bases between.